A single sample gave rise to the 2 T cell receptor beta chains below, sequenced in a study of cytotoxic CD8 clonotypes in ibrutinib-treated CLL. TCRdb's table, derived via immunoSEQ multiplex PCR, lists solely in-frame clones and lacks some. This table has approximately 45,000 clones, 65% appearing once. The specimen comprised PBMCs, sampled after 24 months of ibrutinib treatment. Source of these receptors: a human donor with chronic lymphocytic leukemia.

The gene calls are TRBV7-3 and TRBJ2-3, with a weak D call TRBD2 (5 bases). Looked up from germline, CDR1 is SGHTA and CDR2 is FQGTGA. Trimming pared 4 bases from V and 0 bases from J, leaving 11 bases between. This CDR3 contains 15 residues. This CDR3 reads CASSYSGASTDTQYF. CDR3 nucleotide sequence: TGTGCCAGCAGCTACAGCGGTGCTAGCACAGATACGCAGTATTTT.

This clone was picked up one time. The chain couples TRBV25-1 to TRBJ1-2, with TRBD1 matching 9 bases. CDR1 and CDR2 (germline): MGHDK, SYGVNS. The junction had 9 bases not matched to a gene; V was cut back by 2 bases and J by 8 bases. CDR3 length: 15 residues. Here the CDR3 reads CASSEGLQGARGYTF. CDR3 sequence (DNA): TGTGCCAGCAGTGAAGGTTTACAGGGGGCAAGAGGCTACACCTTC.